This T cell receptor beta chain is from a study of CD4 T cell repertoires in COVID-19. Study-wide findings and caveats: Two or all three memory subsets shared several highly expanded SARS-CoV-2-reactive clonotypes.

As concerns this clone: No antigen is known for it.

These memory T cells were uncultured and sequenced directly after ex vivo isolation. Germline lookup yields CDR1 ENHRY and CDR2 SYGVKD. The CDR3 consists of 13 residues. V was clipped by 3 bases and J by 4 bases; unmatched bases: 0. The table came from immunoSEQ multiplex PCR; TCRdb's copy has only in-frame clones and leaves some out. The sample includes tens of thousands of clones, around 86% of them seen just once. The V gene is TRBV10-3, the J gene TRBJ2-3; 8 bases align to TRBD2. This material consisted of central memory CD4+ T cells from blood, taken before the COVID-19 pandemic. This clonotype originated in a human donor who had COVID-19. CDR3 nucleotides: TGTGCCATCAGTGATAGCGGGGCAGATACGCAGTATTTT. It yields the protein CAISDSGADTQYF.